The entry that follows covers one T cell receptor (beta chain) sequence. The authors' processing: Reference gene primers were amplified, and this amplification served to estimate nucleated cell counts. The repertoire was sequenced with immunoSEQ multiplex PCR; TCRdb's copy has only in-frame clones and lacks some. The DNA was the basis for D and trimming; V, J and clone size are from that table. The table shows some 200,000 clones, with around 81% occurring only once. The CDR3 is 17 residues long. V was pared by 4 bases and J by 7 bases, with 15 bases of the junction left unmatched. Germline V CDR1 and CDR2: SGHNT, YYREEE (reference sequence). These data originate in a study of blood T cell repertoires in COVID-19. In the study overall: Samples representing acute and convalescent COVID-19 were sourced from the United States, Italy and Spain. Nucleic acid was either cDNA or gDNA, and it came from T cells, B-cell-depleted T cells, or PBMCs.

The source is a human donor in a cohort sampled during active COVID-19. The chain carries TRBV5-4 and TRBJ1-4, with TRBD1 identical over 8 bases. Sequencing was performed on peripheral blood. CDR3 sequence reads: CASSESGTGTLGEKLFF. As DNA, the CDR3 is TGTGCCAGCAGCGAATCCGGGACAGGAACTCTGGGTGAAAAACTGTTTTTT.